This T cell receptor (beta chain) was obtained from a study of CD4+ T cells in melanoma. General study findings and limits: In melanoma, neoantigen-specific CD4+ T cells reportedly differed in differentiation state. CD8+ T cell, macrophage and B cell function reportedly correlated with neoantigen-specific CD4+ T cells.

Generated by immunoSEQ multiplex PCR, the TCRdb table keeps only in-frame clones and is missing some. The table shows 50,000 to 60,000 clones, with roughly two thirds occurring only once. With respect to this clone: Its antigen remains unidentified.

CDR3 length: 14 residues. V was clipped by 6 bases and J by 1 base; unmatched bases: 5. The germline V gene encodes CDR1 LGHNA and CDR2 YSLEER. The source is a human donor with melanoma. Material for sequencing was tumor tissue. The V call is TRBV4-3, the J call TRBJ1-1; 7 nucleotides match TRBD1. The CDR3 coding sequence is TGCGCCAGCAGTCCCGGGACAGCGAACACTGAAGCTTTCTTT. This sequence encodes CASSPGTANTEAFF.